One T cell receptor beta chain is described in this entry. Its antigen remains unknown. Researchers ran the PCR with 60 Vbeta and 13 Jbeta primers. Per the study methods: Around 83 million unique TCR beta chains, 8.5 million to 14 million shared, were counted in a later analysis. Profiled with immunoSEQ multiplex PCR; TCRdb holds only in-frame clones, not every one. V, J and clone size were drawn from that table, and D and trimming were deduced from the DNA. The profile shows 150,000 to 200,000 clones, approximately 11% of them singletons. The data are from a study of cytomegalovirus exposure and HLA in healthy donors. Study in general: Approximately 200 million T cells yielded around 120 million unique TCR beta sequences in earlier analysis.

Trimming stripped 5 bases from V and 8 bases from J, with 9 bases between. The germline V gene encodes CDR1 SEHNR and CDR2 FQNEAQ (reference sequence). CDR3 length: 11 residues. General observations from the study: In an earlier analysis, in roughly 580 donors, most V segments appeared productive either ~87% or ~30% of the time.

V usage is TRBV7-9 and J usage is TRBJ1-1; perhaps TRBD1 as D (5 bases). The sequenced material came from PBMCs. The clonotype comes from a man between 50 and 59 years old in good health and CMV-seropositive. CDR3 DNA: TGTGCCAGCAGCACGACAGCGGAAGCTTTCTTT. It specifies CASSTTAEAFF.